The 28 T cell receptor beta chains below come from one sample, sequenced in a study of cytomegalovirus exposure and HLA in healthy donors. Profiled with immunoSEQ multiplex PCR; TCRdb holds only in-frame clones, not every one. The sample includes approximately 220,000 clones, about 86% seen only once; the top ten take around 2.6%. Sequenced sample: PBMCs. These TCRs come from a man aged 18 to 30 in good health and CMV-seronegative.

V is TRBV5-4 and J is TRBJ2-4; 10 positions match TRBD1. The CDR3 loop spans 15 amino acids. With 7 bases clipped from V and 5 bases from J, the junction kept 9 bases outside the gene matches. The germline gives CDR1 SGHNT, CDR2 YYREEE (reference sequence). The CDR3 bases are TGTGCCAGCCATTCCGGGACAGGGGCCGAAAACATTCAGTACTTC. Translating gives CASHSGTGAENIQYF. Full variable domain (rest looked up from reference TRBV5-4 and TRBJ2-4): ETGVTQSPTHLIKTRGQQVTLRCSSQSGHNTVSWYQQALGQGPQFIFQYYREEENGRGNFPPRFSGLQFPNYSSELNVNALELDDSALYLCASHSGTGAENIQYFGAGTRLSVL.

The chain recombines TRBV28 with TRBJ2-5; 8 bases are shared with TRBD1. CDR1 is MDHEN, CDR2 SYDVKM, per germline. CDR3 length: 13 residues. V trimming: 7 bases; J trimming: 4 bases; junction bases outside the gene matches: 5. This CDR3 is CASTRQGRETQYF. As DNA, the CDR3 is TGTGCCAGCACCCGACAGGGGCGAGAGACCCAGTACTTC.

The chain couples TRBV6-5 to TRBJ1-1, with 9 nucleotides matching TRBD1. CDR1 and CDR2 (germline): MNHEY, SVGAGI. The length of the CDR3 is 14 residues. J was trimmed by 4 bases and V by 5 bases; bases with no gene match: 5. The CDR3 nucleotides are TGTGCCAGCAGTCGGACAGGGGCGGCCACTGAAGCTTTCTTT. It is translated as CASSRTGAATEAFF.

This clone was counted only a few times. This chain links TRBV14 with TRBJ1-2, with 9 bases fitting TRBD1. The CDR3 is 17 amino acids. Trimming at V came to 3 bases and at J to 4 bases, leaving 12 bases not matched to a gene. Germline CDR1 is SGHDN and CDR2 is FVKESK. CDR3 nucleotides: TGTGCCAGCAGCCACTCCTTCGACAGGGGGGCCTCCTATGGCTACACCTTC. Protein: CASSHSFDRGASYGYTF.

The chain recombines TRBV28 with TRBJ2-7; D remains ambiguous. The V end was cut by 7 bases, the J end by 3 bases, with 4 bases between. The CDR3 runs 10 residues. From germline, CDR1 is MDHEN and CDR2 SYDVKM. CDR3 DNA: TGTGCCAGCACCGGCTACGAGCAGTACTTC. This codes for CASTGYEQYF.

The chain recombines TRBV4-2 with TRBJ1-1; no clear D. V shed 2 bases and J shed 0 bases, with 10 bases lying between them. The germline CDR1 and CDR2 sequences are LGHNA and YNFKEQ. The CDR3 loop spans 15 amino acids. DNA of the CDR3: TGTGCCAGCAGCCAATTTCTGCAGTTGAACACTGAAGCTTTCTTT. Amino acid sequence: CASSQFLQLNTEAFF.

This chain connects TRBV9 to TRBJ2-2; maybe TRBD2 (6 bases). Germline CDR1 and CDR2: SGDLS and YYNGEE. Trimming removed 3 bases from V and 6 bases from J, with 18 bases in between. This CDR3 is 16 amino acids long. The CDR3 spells CASSAAGSSYAGELFF. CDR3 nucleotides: TGTGCCAGCAGCGCCGCGGGGTCCTCGTACGCCGGGGAGCTGTTTTTT. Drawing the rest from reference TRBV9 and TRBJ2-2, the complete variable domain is DSGVTQTPKHLITATGQRVTLRCSPRSGDLSVYWYQQSLDQGLQFLIQYYNGEERAKGNILERFSAQQFPDLHSELNLSSLELGDSALYFCASSAAGSSYAGELFFGEGSRLTVL.

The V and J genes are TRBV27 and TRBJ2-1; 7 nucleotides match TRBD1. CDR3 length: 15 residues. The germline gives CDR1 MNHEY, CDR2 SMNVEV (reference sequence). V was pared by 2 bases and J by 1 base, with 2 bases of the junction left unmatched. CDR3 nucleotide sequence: TGTGCCAGCAGTTTAGGCAGGGGGTCCTACAATGAGCAGTTCTTC. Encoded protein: CASSLGRGSYNEQFF.

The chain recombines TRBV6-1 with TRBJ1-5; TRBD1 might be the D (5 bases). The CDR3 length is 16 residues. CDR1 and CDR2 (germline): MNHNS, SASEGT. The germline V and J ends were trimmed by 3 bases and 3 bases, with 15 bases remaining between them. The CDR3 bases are TGTGCCAGCAGTGACCCGGGACGGGGGAACAATCAGCCCCAGCATTTT. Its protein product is CASSDPGRGNNQPQHF.

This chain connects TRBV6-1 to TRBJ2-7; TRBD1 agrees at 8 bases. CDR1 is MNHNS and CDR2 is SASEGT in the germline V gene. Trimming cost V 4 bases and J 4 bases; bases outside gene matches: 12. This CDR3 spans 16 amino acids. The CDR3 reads CASSGSPGQEKYEQYF. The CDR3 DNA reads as TGTGCCAGCAGTGGGTCCCCGGGACAGGAGAAATACGAGCAGTACTTC.

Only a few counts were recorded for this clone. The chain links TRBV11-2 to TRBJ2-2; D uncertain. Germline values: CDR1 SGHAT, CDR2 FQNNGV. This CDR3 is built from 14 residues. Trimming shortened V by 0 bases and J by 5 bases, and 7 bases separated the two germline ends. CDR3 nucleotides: TGTGCCAGCAGCTTAGAGCGGCAGACCGGGGAGCTGTTTTTT. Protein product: CASSLERQTGELFF.

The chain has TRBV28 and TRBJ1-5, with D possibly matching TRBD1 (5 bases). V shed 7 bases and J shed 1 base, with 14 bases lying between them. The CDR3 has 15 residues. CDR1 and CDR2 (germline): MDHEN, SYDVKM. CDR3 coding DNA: TGTGCCAGCAACACTTTAGGGGTGAGCAATCAGCCCCAGCATTTT. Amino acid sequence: CASNTLGVSNQPQHF.

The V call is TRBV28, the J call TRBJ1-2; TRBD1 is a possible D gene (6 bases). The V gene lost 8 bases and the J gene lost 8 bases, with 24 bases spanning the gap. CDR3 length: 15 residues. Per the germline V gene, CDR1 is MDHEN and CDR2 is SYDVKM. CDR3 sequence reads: CASSIGDYRGGGYTF. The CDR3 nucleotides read TGTGCCAGCTCTATTGGGGATTACCGGGGGGGCGGCTACACCTTC.

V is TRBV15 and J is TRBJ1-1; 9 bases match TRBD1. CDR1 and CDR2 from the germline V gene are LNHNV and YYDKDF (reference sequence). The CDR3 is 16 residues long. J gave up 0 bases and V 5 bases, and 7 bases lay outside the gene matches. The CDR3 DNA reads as TGTGCCACCAGCGCACGGACAGGGGTCATGAACACTGAAGCTTTCTTT. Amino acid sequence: CATSARTGVMNTEAFF.

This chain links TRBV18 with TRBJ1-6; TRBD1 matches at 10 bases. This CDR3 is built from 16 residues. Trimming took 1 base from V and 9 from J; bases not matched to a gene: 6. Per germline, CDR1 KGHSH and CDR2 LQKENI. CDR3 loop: CASSPQRRTGGSPLHF. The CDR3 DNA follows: TGTGCCAGCTCACCACAGCGAAGGACAGGGGGTTCACCCCTCCACTTT.

CDR3 DNA: TGTGCCAGCAGTTACTCGCGACGGGGGTCGTCCTACGAGCAGTACTTC. It is translated as CASSYSRRGSSYEQYF. The rearrangement links TRBV6-5 to TRBJ2-7; a possible D gene is TRBD2 (6 bases). The CDR3 loop spans 16 amino acids. The germline CDR1 and CDR2 sequences are MNHEY and SVGAGI. V was pared by 0 bases and J by 1 base, with 13 bases between.

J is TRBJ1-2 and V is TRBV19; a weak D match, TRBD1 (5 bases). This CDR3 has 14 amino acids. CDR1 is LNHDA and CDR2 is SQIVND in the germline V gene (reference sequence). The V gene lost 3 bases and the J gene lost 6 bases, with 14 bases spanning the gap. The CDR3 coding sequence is TGTGCCAGTAGTATTCAGGGAGGTGAGGATGGCTACACCTTC. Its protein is CASSIQGGEDGYTF.

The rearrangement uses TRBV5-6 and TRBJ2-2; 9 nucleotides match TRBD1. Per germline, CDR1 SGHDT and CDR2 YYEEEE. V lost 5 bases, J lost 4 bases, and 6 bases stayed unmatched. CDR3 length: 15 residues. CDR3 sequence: CASRIRQGVTGELFF. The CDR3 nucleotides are TGTGCCAGCAGGATAAGACAGGGGGTCACCGGGGAGCTGTTTTTT.

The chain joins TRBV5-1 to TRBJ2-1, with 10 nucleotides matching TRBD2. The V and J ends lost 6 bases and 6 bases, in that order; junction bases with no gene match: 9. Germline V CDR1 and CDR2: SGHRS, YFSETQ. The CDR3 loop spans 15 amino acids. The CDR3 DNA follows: TGCGCCAGCACGGTCCCTAGCGGGAGCGGCAATGAGCAGTTCTTC. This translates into CASTVPSGSGNEQFF.

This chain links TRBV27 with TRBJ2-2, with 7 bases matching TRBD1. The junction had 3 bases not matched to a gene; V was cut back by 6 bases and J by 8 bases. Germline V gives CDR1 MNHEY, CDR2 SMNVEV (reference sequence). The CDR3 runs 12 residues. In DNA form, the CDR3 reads TGTGCCAGCAGACAGGACAGGGGGGAGCTGTTTTTT. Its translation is CASRQDRGELFF.

CDR3: CASSLRQGIHEQYF. For the CDR3, the DNA is TGTGCCAGCAGCCTGCGACAGGGTATCCACGAGCAGTACTTC. The genes are TRBV14 and TRBJ2-7; 7 positions agree with TRBD1. V lost 4 bases, J lost 5 bases, and 8 bases stayed unmatched. Germline assignment: CDR1 SGHDN and CDR2 FVKESK. The CDR3 runs 14 residues.

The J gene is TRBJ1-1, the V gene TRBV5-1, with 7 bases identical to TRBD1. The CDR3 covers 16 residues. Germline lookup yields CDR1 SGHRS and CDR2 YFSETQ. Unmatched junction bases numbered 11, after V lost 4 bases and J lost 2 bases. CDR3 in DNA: TGCGCCAGCAGCCCAGGAAACAGGGGACTTAACACTGAAGCTTTCTTT. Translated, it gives CASSPGNRGLNTEAFF.

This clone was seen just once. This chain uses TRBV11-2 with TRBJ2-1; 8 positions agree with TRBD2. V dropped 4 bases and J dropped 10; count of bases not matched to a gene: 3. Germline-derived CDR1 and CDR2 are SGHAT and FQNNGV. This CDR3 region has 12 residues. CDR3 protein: CASSSGGGEQFF. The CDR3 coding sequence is TGTGCCAGCAGCTCCGGGGGGGGCGAGCAGTTCTTC.

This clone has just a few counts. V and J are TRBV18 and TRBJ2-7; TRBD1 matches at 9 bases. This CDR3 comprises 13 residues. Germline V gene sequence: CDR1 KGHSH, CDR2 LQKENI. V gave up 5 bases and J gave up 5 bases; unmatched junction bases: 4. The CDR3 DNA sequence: TGTGCCAGCTCATCGGGACAGGGCAACGAGCAGTACTTC. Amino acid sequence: CASSSGQGNEQYF.

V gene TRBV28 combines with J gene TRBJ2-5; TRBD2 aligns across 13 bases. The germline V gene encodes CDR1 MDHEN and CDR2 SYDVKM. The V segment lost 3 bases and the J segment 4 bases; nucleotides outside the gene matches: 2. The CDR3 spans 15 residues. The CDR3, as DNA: TGTGCCAGCAGTTTCGGGACTAGCGGGGCAGAGACCCAGTACTTC. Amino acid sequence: CASSFGTSGAETQYF. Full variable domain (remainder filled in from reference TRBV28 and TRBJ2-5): DVKVTQSSRYLVKRTGEKVFLECVQDMDHENMFWYRQDPGLGLRLIYFSYDVKMKEKGDIPEGYSVSREKKERFSLILESASTNQTSMYLCASSFGTSGAETQYFGPGTRLLVL.

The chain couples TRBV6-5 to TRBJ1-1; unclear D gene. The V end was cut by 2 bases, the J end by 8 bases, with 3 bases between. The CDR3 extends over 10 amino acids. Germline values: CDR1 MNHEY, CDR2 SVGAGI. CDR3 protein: CASSYQEAFF. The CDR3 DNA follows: TGTGCCAGCAGTTACCAAGAAGCTTTCTTT.

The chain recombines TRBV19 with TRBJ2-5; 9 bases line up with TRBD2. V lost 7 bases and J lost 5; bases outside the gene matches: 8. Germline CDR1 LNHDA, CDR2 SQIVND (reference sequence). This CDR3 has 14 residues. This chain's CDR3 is CASTGTSSEETQYF. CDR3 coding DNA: TGTGCCAGTACTGGGACTAGCTCCGAGGAGACCCAGTACTTC.

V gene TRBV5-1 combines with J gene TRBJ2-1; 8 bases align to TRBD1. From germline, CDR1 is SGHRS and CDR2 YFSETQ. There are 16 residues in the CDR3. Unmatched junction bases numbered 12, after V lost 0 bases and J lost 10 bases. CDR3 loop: CASSLGGTGTTREQFF. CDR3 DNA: TGCGCCAGCAGCTTGGGGGGGACAGGTACGACGAGAGAGCAGTTCTTC.